This TCR beta chain was obtained from a study of T cell responses to AZD1222 COVID-19 vaccine. General study results and limits: It should be noted that donors were predominantly white British and more often female, and clonal diversity was possibly underestimated. Researchers took repertoire samples only after the peak T cell response had come.

Sequencing was performed with immunoSEQ multiplex PCR; in TCRdb, only in-frame clones are kept and a portion is missing. The data hold 110,000 or so clones, with 88% observed a single time. CDR1 is SGHTA, CDR2 FQGNSA, per germline. The CDR3 spans 13 residues. V lost 1 base, J lost 0 bases, and 3 bases lay in between. This clone was seen a few times. Its antigen is unknown. This chain uses TRBV7-2 with TRBJ1-1; D uncertain. The material sequenced was peripheral blood, taken on day 0 of MenACWY control vaccination. The source is an adult in good health. CDR3 DNA: TGTGCCAGCAGCTTAGTGGTGAACACTGAAGCTTTCTTT. Encoded protein: CASSLVVNTEAFF.